The 17 T cell receptor beta chains reported below all come from one sample, sequenced in a study of T cells after yellow fever vaccination. TCRdb ran MiXCR on the 5' RACE reads and lists one entry per CDR3 protein. The sample includes around 400,000 distinct CDR3 sequences, around 10% of them seen just once. The starting material was PBMCs, obtained on the day of the first yellow fever vaccination. The receptors here all came from a young man who received the YFV17D yellow fever vaccine.

The chain is built from TRBV7-2 and TRBJ2-5, with no clear D. Germline loops: CDR1 SGHTA, CDR2 FQGNSA. The length of the CDR3 is 14 residues. Deletions cut 1 base from V and 3 bases from J, with 9 bases between. The CDR3 spells CASSLVGYEETQYF. The CDR3 bases are TGTGCCAGCAGCTTAGTGGGCTACGAAGAGACCCAGTACTTC.

This clonotype was detected many times. The rearrangement joins TRBV24-1 to TRBJ2-2; D is ambiguous. V was clipped by 9 bases and J by 1 base, with 8 bases between them. The CDR3 has 13 amino acids. From germline, CDR1 is KGHDR and CDR2 SFDVKD. As DNA, the CDR3 is TGTGCCACCGGGATGGAGAACACCGGGGAGCTGTTTTTT. Translated, it gives CATGMENTGELFF.

The chain carries TRBV6-1 and TRBJ2-3; 7 bases are a match to TRBD1. The CDR3 contains 15 residues. V lost 6 bases and J lost 3; bases outside the gene matches: 9. Germline CDR1 reads MNHNS; CDR2 reads SASEGT. CDR3 nucleotides: TGTGCCAGCAGGCAGACAGGGTCAGATACAGATACGCAGTATTTT. Its protein is CASRQTGSDTDTQYF.

The chain employs TRBV20-1 and TRBJ1-2, with no clear D. V was cut by 5 bases and J by 2 bases, with 12 bases left in between. The CDR3 contains 13 residues. Germline V gene sequence: CDR1 DFQATT, CDR2 SNEGSKA (reference sequence). As DNA, the CDR3 is TGCAGTGCTCTAGGGCAGGAAAACTATGGCTACACCTTC. Amino acids: CSALGQENYGYTF.

The rearrangement joins TRBV28 to TRBJ2-3; D possibly corresponds to TRBD1 (6 bases). The germline CDR1 and CDR2 sequences are MDHEN and SYDVKM. This CDR3 is 13 amino acids long. Trimming cost V 5 bases and J 4 bases, with 10 bases left between them. CDR3 sequence: CASSTRTADTQYF. CDR3 DNA sequence: TGTGCCAGCAGTACCCGGACAGCAGATACGCAGTATTTT.

The chain uses TRBV20-1 and TRBJ1-1, with a tentative D call TRBD1 (5 bases). Trimming stripped 3 bases from V and 1 base from J, with 12 bases between. This CDR3 contains 14 residues. The germline V gene encodes CDR1 DFQATT and CDR2 SNEGSKA (reference sequence). CDR3 in DNA: TGCAGTGCTAGCTGGGGGAATCGGAACACTGAAGCTTTCTTT. This codes for CSASWGNRNTEAFF.

The sample holds a few counts of this clonotype. The CDR3 loop is CASSYRQGTADTQYF. DNA of the CDR3: TGCGCCAGCAGCTACCGACAGGGGACTGCAGATACGCAGTATTTT. The rearrangement joins TRBV5-1 to TRBJ2-3, with 8 bases fitting TRBD1. CDR1 is SGHRS and CDR2 is YFSETQ in the germline V gene. The V gene end was trimmed by 3 bases and the J gene end by 4 bases; junction bases not matched to a gene: 7. The CDR3 is 15 residues long. Full variable domain (rest looked up from reference TRBV5-1 and TRBJ2-3): KAGVTQTPRYLIKTRGQQVTLSCSPISGHRSVSWYQQTPGQGLQFLFEYFSETQRNKGNFPGRFSGRQFSNSRSEMNVSTLELGDSALYLCASSYRQGTADTQYFGPGTRLTVL.

In its sample, this clonotype was seen a few times. The rearrangement uses TRBV11-2 and TRBJ2-3, with 11 bases identical to TRBD2. There are 16 residues in the CDR3. The V segment lost 4 bases and the J segment 2 bases; nucleotides outside the gene matches: 5. Germline V gene sequence: CDR1 SGHAT, CDR2 FQNNGV. CDR3 DNA sequence: TGTGCCAGCAGCTCGGGACTAGCGGTTACCACAGATACGCAGTATTTT. It yields the protein CASSSGLAVTTDTQYF. Drawing the rest from reference TRBV11-2 and TRBJ2-3, the complete variable domain is EAGVAQSPRYKIIEKRQSVAFWCNPISGHATLYWYQQILGQGPKLLIQFQNNGVVDDSQLPKDRFSAERLKGVDSTLKIQPAKLEDSAVYLCASSSGLAVTTDTQYFGPGTRLTVL.

V gene TRBV5-6 combines with J gene TRBJ2-7, with D unclear. The CDR3 runs 13 residues. Looked up from germline, CDR1 is SGHDT and CDR2 is YYEEEE. V lost 2 bases, J lost 1 base, and 7 bases lay in between. Here the CDR3 reads CASSLPQSYEQYF. Here the CDR3 DNA reads TGTGCCAGCAGCTTACCGCAGTCCTACGAGCAGTACTTC.

This clonotype was detected only a few times. This rearrangement joins TRBV4-1 to TRBJ2-1; 15 bases agree with TRBD2. Germline V gene data show CDR1 as MGHRA and CDR2 as YSYEKL. V lost 2 bases, J lost 1 base, and 6 bases stayed unmatched. CDR3 length: 19 amino acids. Here the CDR3 reads CASSQPGTSGGKSYNEQFF. CDR3 sequence (DNA): TGCGCCAGCAGCCAACCGGGGACTAGCGGGGGGAAATCCTACAATGAGCAGTTCTTC.

This clonotype was picked up many times. The chain has TRBV5-1 and TRBJ2-1; 11 bases align to TRBD2. The CDR3 runs to 16 residues. Trimming at V came to 4 bases and at J to 1 base, leaving 4 bases not matched to a gene. CDR1 and CDR2 from the germline V gene are SGHRS and YFSETQ. As DNA, the CDR3 is TGCGCCAGCAGCCTACTAGCGGGGGCTTCCTACAATGAGCAGTTCTTC. Translating gives CASSLLAGASYNEQFF. Drawing the rest from reference TRBV5-1 and TRBJ2-1, the complete variable domain is KAGVTQTPRYLIKTRGQQVTLSCSPISGHRSVSWYQQTPGQGLQFLFEYFSETQRNKGNFPGRFSGRQFSNSRSEMNVSTLELGDSALYLCASSLLAGASYNEQFFGPGTRLTVL.

This clonotype was detected only a few times. V usage is TRBV11-2 and J usage is TRBJ2-3; 11 bases fit TRBD2. The germline CDR1 and CDR2 sequences are SGHAT and FQNNGV. The CDR3 runs to 18 residues. Trimming cost V 2 bases and J 5 bases; bases outside gene matches: 12. The CDR3, as DNA: TGTGCCAGCAGCTTAAGTTGGGCTAGCGGGGGGAGGGGAGATACGCAGTATTTT. It specifies CASSLSWASGGRGDTQYF.

The chain has TRBV11-2 and TRBJ2-6; no clear D. Germline loops: CDR1 SGHAT, CDR2 FQNNGV. V was trimmed by 1 base and J by 0 bases, leaving 13 bases between them. This CDR3 contains 18 residues. This CDR3 reads CASSLVSRSRSGANVLTF. For the CDR3, the DNA is TGTGCCAGCAGCTTAGTTTCCCGTTCCCGCTCTGGGGCCAACGTCCTGACTTTC.

The DNA for the CDR3 is TGTGCCAGCAACCAGCGACAGGGGGGCGCCGGGGAGCTGTTTTTT. Protein product: CASNQRQGGAGELFF. This chain links TRBV7-2 with TRBJ2-2, with 9 bases lining up with TRBD1. Per germline, CDR1 SGHTA and CDR2 FQGNSA. Trimming cost V 7 bases and J 6 bases; bases outside gene matches: 9. The CDR3 spans 15 residues.

This clonotype was seen a handful of times. V gene TRBV5-1 combines with J gene TRBJ2-3, with TRBD2 matching 12 bases. The CDR3 runs 18 residues. V was pared by 3 bases and J by 2 bases, with 10 bases of the junction left unmatched. Germline values: CDR1 SGHRS, CDR2 YFSETQ. The CDR3 region is CASSSGTSGSSFTDTQYF. CDR3 sequence (DNA): TGCGCCAGCAGCTCTGGGACTAGCGGGTCGTCCTTCACAGATACGCAGTATTTT. The entire variable domain, with the rest obtained from reference TRBV5-1 and TRBJ2-3, is as follows: KAGVTQTPRYLIKTRGQQVTLSCSPISGHRSVSWYQQTPGQGLQFLFEYFSETQRNKGNFPGRFSGRQFSNSRSEMNVSTLELGDSALYLCASSSGTSGSSFTDTQYFGPGTRLTVL.

The V and J genes are TRBV11-2 and TRBJ1-3; TRBD1 aligns across 10 bases. This CDR3 spans 15 amino acids. V was pared by 5 bases and J by 2 bases, with 3 bases of the junction left unmatched. Germline loops: CDR1 SGHAT, CDR2 FQNNGV. This CDR3 reads CASSRQGAAGNTIYF. The CDR3 nucleotides are TGTGCCAGCAGCCGACAGGGGGCCGCTGGAAACACCATATATTTT.

The genes are TRBV6-5 and TRBJ2-7; maybe TRBD2 (6 bases). CDR3 size: 17 residues. Trimming removed 0 bases from V and 3 bases from J, with 18 bases in between. Germline CDR1 and CDR2: MNHEY and SVGAGI. The DNA of the CDR3 is TGTGCCAGCAGTTACTCGCGGGGTCTCTCCCCTTTCTACGAGCAGTACGTC. This codes for CASSYSRGLSPFYEQYV.